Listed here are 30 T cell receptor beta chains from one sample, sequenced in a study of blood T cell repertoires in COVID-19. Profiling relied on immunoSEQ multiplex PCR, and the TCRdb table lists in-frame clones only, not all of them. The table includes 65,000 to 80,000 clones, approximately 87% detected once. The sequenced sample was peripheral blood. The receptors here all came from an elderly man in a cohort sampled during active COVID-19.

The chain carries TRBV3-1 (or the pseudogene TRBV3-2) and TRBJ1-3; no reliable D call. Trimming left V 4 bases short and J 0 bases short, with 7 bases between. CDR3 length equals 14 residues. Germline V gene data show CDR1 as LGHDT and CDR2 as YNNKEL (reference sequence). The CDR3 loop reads CASSPRNSGNTIYF. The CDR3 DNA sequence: TGTGCCAGCAGCCCCAGGAACTCTGGAAACACCATATATTTT.

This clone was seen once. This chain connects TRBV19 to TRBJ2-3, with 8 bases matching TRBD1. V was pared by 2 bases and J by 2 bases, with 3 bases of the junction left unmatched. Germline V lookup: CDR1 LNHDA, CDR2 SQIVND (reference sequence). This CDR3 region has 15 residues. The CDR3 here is CASSIRTGTTDTQYF. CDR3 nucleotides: TGTGCCAGTAGTATAAGGACAGGGACCACAGATACGCAGTATTTT.

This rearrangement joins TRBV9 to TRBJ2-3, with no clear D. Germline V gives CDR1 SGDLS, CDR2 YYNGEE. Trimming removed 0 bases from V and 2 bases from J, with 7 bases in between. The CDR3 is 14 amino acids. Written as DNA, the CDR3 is TGTGCCAGCAGCGTAGGCGTCCTCACAGATACGCAGTATTTT. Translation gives CASSVGVLTDTQYF.

CDR3 region: CASSRMTGLWSGYTF. CDR3 sequence (DNA): TGTGCCAGCAGTCGAATGACAGGGTTGTGGAGTGGCTACACCTTC. The chain carries TRBV3-1 (or the pseudogene TRBV3-2) and TRBJ1-2; 7 bases are shared with TRBD1. Unmatched junction bases numbered 14, after V lost 6 bases and J lost 7 bases. The CDR3 runs 15 residues. Germline V lookup: CDR1 LGHDT, CDR2 YNNKEL (reference sequence).

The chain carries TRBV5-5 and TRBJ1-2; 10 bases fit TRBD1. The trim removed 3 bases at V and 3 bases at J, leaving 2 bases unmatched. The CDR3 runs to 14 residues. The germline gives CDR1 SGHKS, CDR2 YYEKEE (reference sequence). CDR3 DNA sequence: TGTGCCAGCAGCTCGGGACAGGGGTACTATGGCTACACCTTC. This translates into CASSSGQGYYGYTF.

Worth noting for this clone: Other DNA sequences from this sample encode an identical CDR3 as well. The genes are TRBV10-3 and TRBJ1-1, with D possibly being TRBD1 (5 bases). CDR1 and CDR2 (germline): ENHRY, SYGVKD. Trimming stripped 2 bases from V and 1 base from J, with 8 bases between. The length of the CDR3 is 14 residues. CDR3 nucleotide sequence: TGTGCCATCAGTGAGCGCCAGGGGAACACTGAAGCTTTCTTT. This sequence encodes CAISERQGNTEAFF.

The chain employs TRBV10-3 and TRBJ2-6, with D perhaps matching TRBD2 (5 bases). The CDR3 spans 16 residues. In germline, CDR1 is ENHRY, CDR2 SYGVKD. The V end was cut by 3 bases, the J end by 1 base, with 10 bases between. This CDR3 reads CAISDSRDSGANVLTF. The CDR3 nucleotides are TGTGCCATCAGTGATTCCCGGGATTCTGGGGCCAACGTCCTGACTTTC.

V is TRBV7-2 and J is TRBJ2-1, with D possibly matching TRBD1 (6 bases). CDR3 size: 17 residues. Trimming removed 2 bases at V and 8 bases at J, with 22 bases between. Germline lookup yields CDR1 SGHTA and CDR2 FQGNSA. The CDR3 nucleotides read TGTGCCAGCAGCTTACGTTCGGAGCTAGGGGGAGTCTATGAGCAGTTCTTC. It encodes CASSLRSELGGVYEQFF.

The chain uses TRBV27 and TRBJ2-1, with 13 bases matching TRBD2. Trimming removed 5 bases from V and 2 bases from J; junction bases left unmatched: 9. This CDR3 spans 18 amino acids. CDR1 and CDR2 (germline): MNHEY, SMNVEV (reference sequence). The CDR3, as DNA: TGTGCCAGCAGTACGTCCGGGACTAGCGGGGCCACCTACAATGAGCAGTTCTTC. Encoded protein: CASSTSGTSGATYNEQFF.

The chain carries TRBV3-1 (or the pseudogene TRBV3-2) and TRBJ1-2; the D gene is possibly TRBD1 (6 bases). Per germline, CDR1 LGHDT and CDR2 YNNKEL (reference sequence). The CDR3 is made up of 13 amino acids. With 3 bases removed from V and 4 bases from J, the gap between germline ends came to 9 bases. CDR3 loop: CASSQLGGYGYTF. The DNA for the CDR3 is TGTGCCAGCAGCCAGCTAGGGGGCTATGGCTACACCTTC.

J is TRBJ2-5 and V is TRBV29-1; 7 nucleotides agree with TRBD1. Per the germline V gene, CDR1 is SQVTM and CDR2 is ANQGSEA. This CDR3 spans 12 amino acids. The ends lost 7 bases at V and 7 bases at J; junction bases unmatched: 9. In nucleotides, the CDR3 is TGCAGCGGTCGGACAGGTGGGGCGACCCAGTACTTC. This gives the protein CSGRTGGATQYF.

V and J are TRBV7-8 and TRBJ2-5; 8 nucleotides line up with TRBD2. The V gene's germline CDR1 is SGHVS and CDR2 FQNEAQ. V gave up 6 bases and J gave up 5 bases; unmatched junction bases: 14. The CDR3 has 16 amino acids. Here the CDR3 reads CASRRNSGVVRETQYF. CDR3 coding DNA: TGTGCCAGCAGACGCAATAGCGGGGTAGTGCGGGAGACCCAGTACTTC.

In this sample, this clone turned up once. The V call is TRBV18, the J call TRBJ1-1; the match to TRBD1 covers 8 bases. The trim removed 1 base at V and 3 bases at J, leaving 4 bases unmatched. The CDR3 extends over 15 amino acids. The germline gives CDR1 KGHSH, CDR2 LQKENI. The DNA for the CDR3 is TGTGCCAGCTCACCACAAGCACAGGGGGACACTGAAGCTTTCTTT. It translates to CASSPQAQGDTEAFF. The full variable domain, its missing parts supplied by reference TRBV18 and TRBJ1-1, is NAGVMQNPRHLVRRRGQEARLRCSPMKGHSHVYWYRQLPEEGLKFMVYLQKENIIDESGMPKERFSAEFPKEGPSILRIQQVVRGDSAAYFCASSPQAQGDTEAFFGQGTRLTVV.

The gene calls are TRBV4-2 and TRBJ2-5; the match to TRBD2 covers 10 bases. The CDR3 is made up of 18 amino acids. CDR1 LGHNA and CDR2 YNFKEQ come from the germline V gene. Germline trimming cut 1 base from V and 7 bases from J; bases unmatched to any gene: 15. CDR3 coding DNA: TGTGCCAGCAGCCAAGTTCGAGTAGCGGGGGGCCGGGGGGTGACCCAGTACTTC. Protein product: CASSQVRVAGGRGVTQYF.

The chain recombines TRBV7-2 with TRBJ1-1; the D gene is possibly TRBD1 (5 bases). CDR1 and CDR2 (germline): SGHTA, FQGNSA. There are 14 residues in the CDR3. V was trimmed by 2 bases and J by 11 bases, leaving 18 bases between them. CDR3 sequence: CASSLHGRPGRAFF. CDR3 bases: TGTGCCAGCAGCTTACACGGCCGCCCAGGGAGGGCTTTCTTT.

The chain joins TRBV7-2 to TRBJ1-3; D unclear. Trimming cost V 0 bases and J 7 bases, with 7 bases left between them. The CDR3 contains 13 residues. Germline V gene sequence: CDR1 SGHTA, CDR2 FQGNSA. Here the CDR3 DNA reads TGTGCCAGCAGCTTAGCCCAAGAGAACACCATATATTTT. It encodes CASSLAQENTIYF.

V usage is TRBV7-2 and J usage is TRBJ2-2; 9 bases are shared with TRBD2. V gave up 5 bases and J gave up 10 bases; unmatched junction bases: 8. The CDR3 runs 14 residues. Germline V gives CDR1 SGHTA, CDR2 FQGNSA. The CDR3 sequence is CASSPGLASTELFF. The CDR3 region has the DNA TGTGCCAGCAGCCCGGGACTAGCTTCTACGGAGCTGTTTTTT.

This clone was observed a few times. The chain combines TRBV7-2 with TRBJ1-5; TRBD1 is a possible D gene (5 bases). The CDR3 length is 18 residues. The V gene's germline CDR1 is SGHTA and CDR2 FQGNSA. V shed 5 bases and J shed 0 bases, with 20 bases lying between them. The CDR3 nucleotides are TGTGCCAGCAGCAGAAAGCCTCCGGACACCGTTAGCAATCAGCCCCAGCATTTT. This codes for CASSRKPPDTVSNQPQHF.

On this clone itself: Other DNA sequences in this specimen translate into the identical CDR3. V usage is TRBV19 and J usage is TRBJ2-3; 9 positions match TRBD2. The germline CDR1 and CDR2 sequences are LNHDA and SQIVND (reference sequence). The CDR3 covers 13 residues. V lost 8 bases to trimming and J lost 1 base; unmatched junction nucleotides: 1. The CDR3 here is CASSSGGTDTQYF. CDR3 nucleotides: TGTGCCAGTTCTAGCGGGGGCACAGATACGCAGTATTTT.

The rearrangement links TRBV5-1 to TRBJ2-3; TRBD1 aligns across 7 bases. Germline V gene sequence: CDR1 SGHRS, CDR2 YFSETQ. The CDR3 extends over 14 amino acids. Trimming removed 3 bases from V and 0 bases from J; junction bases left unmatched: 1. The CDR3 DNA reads TGCGCCAGCAGCTGGGACAGAAGCACAGATACGCAGTATTTT. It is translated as CASSWDRSTDTQYF.

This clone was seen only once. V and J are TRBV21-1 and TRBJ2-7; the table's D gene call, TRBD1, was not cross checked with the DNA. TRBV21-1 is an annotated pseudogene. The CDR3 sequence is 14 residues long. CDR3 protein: CASSKGWAGCEQYV. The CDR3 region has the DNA TGTGCCAGCAGCAAAGGTTGGGCAGGGTGCGAGCAGTACGTC.

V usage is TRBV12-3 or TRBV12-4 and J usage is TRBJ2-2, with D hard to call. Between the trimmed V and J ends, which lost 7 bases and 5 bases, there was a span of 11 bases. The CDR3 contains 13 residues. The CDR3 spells CASKETQTGELFF. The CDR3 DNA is TGTGCCAGCAAGGAGACCCAAACCGGGGAGCTGTTTTTT.

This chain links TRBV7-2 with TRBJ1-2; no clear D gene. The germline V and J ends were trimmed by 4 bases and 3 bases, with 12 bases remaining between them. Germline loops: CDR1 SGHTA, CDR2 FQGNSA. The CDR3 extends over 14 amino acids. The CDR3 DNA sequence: TGTGCCAGCAGCTCTGCACAGCTGCACTATGGCTACACCTTC. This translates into CASSSAQLHYGYTF. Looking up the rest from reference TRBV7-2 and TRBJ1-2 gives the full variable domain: GAGVSQSPSNKVTEKGKDVELRCDPISGHTALYWYRQSLGQGLEFLIYFQGNSAPDKSGLPSDRFSAERTGGSVSTLTIQRTQQEDSAVYLCASSSAQLHYGYTFGSGTRLTVV.

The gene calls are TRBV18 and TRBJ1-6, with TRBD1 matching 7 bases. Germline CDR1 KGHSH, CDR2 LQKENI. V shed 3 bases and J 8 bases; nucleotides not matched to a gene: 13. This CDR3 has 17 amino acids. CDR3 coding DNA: TGTGCCAGCTCACCTCTCCCCGAGACAGGGCAGGATTCACCCCTCCACTTT. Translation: CASSPLPETGQDSPLHF.

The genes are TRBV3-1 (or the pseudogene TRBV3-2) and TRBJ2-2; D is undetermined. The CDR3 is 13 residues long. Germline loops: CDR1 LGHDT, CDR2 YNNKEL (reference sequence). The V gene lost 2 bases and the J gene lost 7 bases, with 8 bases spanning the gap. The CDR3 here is CASSQQDGGELFF. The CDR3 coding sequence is TGTGCCAGCAGCCAACAGGATGGCGGGGAGCTGTTTTTT.

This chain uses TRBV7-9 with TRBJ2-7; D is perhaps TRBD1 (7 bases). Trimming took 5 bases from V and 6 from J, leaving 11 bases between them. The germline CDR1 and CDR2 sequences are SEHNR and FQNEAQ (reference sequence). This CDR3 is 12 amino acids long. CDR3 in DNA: TGTGCCAGCAGCCAGGGGGGACGCGAGCAGTACGTC. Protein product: CASSQGGREQYV.

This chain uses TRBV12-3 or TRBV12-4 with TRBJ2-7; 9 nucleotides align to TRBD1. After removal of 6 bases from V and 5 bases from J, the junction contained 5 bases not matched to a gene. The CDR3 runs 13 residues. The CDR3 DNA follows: TGTGCCAGCAGCCGGGACAGGGAGGACGAGCAGTACTTC. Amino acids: CASSRDREDEQYF.

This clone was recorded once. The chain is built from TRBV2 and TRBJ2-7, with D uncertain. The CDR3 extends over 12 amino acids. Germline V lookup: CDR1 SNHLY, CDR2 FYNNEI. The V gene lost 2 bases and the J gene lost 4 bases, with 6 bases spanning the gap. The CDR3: CASSERGYEQYV. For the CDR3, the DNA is TGTGCCAGCAGTGAAAGAGGTTACGAGCAGTACGTC.

The CDR3: CASSQREAGRNTQYF. In DNA, the CDR3 is TGTGCCAGCAGCCAAAGGGAGGCAGGGCGGAATACGCAGTATTTT. The chain uses TRBV3-1 (or the pseudogene TRBV3-2) and TRBJ2-3, with D possibly TRBD2 on 6 matching bases. V dropped 2 bases and J dropped 7 bases, with 16 bases sitting between them. This CDR3 contains 15 residues. Germline loops: CDR1 LGHDT, CDR2 YNNKEL (reference sequence).

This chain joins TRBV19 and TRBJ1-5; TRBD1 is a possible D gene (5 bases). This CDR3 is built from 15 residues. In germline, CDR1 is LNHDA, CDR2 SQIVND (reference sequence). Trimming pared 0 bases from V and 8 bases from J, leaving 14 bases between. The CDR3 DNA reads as TGTGCCAGTAGTATAGATCCCCAGGGTCAGGAGCCCCAGCATTTT. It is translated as CASSIDPQGQEPQHF.